The present entry profiles one T cell receptor (beta chain) with its context. Its antigen is unidentified. This entry is derived from a study of CD8+ T cells in alopecia areata. Study in general: Treated patients swallowed 5 to 10 mg of oral tofacitinib twice daily. Treated patients were scored for severity by percent of scalp affected. Regarding the study as a whole: Treatment with tofacitinib significantly lowered scalp clonality and reduced expanded CD8+ clones among the top 100.

Treatment defined: oral pan-JAK inhibitor, 5-10 mg twice daily. Isolated RNA was reverse transcribed into cDNA used as the sequencing template. Clones were read by immunoSEQ multiplex PCR, and TCRdb kept only the in-frame ones, dropping some. The table has 150,000 to 200,000 clones, 51% seen once; the top ten hold around 10%. Germline V gene sequence: CDR1 SGHVS, CDR2 FQNEAQ. Trimming removed 2 bases from V and 6 bases from J, with 1 base in between. This CDR3 has 11 residues. The sequence was collected from a human donor with alopecia areata. Sequenced material: CD8+ T cells sorted from blood, taken around week 54, from a patient treated with tofacitinib. The chain couples TRBV7-8 to TRBJ2-2; no reliable D call. The CDR3 sequence: CASSLPGELFF. The CDR3 nucleotides are TGTGCCAGCAGCTTACCCGGGGAGCTGTTTTTT.